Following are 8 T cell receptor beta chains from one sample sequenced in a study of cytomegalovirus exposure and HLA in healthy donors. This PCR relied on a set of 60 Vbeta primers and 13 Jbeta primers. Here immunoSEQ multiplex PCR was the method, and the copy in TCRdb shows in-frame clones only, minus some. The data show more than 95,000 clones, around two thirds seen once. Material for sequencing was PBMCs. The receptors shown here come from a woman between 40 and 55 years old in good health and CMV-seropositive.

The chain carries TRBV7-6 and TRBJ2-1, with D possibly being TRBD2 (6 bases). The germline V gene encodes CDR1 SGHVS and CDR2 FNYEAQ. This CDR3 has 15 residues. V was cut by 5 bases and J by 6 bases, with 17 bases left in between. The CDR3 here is CASSPAGLPSNEQFF. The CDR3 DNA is TGTGCCAGCAGCCCCGCGGGACTCCCAAGCAATGAGCAGTTCTTC.

The DNA of the CDR3 is TGTGCCAGCAGTTACGCCGGACAGGACGGATATTTGGGCTACACCTTC. Its protein product is CASSYAGQDGYLGYTF. This sequence joins TRBV6-5 and TRBJ1-2; 7 positions match TRBD1. The CDR3 totals 16 residues. CDR1 MNHEY and CDR2 SVGAGI come from the germline V gene. Losses at the gene ends were 2 bases for V and 8 bases for J; bases not matched to a gene: 14.

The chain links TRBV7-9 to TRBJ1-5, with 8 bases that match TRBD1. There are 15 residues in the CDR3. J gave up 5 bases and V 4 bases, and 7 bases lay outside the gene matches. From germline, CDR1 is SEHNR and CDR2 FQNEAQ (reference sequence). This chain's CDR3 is CASSSGQGAHQPQHF. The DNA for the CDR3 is TGTGCCAGCAGCTCTGGACAGGGTGCTCATCAGCCCCAGCATTTT.

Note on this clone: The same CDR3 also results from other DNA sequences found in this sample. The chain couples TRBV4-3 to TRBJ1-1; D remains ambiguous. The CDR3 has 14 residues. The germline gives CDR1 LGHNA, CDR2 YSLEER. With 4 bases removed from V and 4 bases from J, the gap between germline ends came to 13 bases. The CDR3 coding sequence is TGCGCCAGCAGCCTCCGACAAACTCCCACTGAAGCTTTCTTT. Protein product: CASSLRQTPTEAFF.

The CDR3 loop reads CASSFTGTTTDTQYF. In DNA form, the CDR3 reads TGTGCCAGCAGCTTTACCGGGACTACAACCGATACGCAGTATTTT. This sequence joins TRBV7-6 and TRBJ2-3, with 7 bases that match TRBD2. Unmatched junction bases numbered 9, after V lost 3 bases and J lost 6 bases. The CDR3 extends over 15 amino acids. CDR1 is SGHVS and CDR2 is FNYEAQ in the germline V gene.

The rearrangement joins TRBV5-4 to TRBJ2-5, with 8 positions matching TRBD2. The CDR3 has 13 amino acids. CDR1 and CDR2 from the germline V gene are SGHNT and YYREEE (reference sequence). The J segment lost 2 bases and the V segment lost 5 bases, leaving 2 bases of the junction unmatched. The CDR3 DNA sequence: TGTGCCAGCAGAGCGGGGGTTCAAGAGACCCAGTACTTC. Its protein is CASRAGVQETQYF.

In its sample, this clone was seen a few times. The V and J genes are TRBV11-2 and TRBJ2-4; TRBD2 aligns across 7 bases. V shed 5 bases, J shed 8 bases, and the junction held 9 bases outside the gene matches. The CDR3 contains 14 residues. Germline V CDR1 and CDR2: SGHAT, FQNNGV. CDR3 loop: CASSLGGSPDIQYF. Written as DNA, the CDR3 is TGTGCCAGCAGCCTGGGCGGGAGCCCCGACATTCAGTACTTC.

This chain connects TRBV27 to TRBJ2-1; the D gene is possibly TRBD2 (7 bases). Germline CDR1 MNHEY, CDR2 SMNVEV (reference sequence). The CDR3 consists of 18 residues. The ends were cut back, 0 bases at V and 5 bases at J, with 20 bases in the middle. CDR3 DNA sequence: TGTGCCAGCAGTTTATCCAGGGGCCGGGGGGAGACTAACAATGAGCAGTTCTTC. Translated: CASSLSRGRGETNNEQFF.